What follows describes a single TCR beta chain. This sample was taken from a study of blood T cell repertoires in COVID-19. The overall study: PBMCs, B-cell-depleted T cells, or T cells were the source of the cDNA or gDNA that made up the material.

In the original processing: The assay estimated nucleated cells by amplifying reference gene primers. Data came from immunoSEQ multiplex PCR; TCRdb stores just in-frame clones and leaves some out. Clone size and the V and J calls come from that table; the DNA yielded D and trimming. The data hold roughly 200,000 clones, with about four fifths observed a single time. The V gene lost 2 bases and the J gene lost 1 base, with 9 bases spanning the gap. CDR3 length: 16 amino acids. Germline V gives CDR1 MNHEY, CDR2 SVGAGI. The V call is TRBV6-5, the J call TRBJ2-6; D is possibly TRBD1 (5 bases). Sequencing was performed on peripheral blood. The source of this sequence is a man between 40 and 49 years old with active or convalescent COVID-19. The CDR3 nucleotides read TGTGCCAGCAGTTACGGGGCAGGGTCTGGGGCCAACGTCCTGACTTTC. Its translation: CASSYGAGSGANVLTF.